The clone carrying this T cell receptor (beta chain) is a singleton in its sample. Its specificity is unknown. An Oncomine TCR Beta short-read assay was used to sequence the DNA from cultured CD4+ T cells. TCRdb re-analysed the PCR reads in MiXCR, keeping a single row per CDR3 protein. The data contain 4,000 to 6,000 distinct CDR3 sequences, about 39% of them seen just once; the ten biggest clones take up around 38%. The sample is drawn from a study of vaccination and CD4 T cells after COVID-19. General study results and limits: In median terms, SARS-CoV-2-reactive clonotypes went from about 20 to 38, a nonsignificant rise.

The CDR3 has 14 residues. The junction had 8 bases not matched to a gene; V was cut back by 8 bases and J by 4 bases. Regarding treatment: roughly ten-day PBMC culture with coronavirus spike peptide pools or control peptides (ViraFEST assay). Pre-COVID-19 pandemic sampling (2011-2018) yielded the unexposed donor's CD4+ T cells. ViraFEST relied on peptide pools to expand antigen-specific T cells; the TCRs were sequenced afterward. Two million PBMCs went into each well for culture with roughly 10 IU/ml IL-2 and 10 ug/ml peptide pools. The chain has TRBV5-3 and TRBJ1-5; the match to TRBD1 covers 8 bases. TRBV5-3 is marked as an open reading frame, function uncertain. Sample: CD4+ T cells from blood, cultured in vitro. The receptor was isolated from a human donor in good health. CDR3 loop: CASSQTGVNQPQHF. The CDR3 DNA follows: TGTGCCAGCAGCCAGACAGGGGTGAATCAGCCCCAGCATTTT.